Following are 8 T cell receptor beta chains from one sample sequenced in a study of T cells in Graves' hyperthyroidism and ophthalmopathy. Researchers took RNA transcripts and amplified the TCR beta CDR3 regions from them. The study used the HTBI primer set for a first-round RT-PCR of the TCR CDR3. TCRdb re-analysed the multiplex PCR reads in MiXCR, keeping a single row per CDR3 protein. The sample yields about 320,000 distinct CDR3 sequences, roughly 17% seen once. Sequencing was carried out using blood. Receptor source: a man aged 25-45 years with Graves' hyperthyroidism.

This clonotype has a count of ten or more. The chain is built from TRBV3-1 and TRBJ1-1; 7 nucleotides line up with TRBD1. With 4 bases clipped from V and 7 bases from J, the junction kept 6 bases outside the gene matches. Germline CDR1 is LGHDT and CDR2 is YNNKEL (reference sequence). The CDR3 has 13 amino acids. The CDR3 is CASSLRQGIEAFF. The DNA of the CDR3 is TGTGCCAGCAGCCTTCGACAGGGCATTGAAGCTTTCTTT. Combining the CDR3 with reference TRBV3-1 and TRBJ1-1 gives the whole variable domain DTAVSQTPKYLVTQMGNDKSIKCEQNLGHDTMYWYKQDSKKFLKIMFSYNNKELIINETVPNRFSPKSPDKAHLNLHINSLELGDSAVYFCASSLRQGIEAFFGQGTRLTVV.

This clonotype has only a few counts. The chain uses TRBV29-1 and TRBJ2-3, with TRBD2 matching 16 bases. CDR1 is SQVTM and CDR2 is ANQGSEA in the germline V gene. The trim removed 4 bases at V and 5 bases at J, leaving 6 bases unmatched. The CDR3 sequence is 16 residues long. The CDR3 nucleotides read TGCAGCGTTGTGGGACTAGCGGGAGGGCATGGAGATACGCAGTATTTT. Amino acid sequence: CSVVGLAGGHGDTQYF.

This clonotype was detected ten times or more. This chain connects TRBV10-3 to TRBJ2-1; perhaps TRBD1 as D (6 bases). This CDR3 has 13 residues. The ends were cut back, 7 bases at V and 3 bases at J, with 10 bases in the middle. Germline V gene sequence: CDR1 ENHRY, CDR2 SYGVKD. Here the CDR3 reads CAINREGYNEQFF. CDR3 sequence (DNA): TGTGCCATCAACAGGGAAGGCTACAATGAGCAGTTCTTC.

This clonotype was counted many times. The genes are TRBV11-2 and TRBJ2-3, with D hard to call. The ends were cut back, 6 bases at V and 2 bases at J, with 12 bases in the middle. The CDR3 has 14 residues. Per germline, CDR1 SGHAT and CDR2 FQNNGV. The CDR3 spells CASRSGPPTDTQYF. CDR3 nucleotides: TGTGCCAGCAGGTCGGGTCCTCCCACAGATACGCAGTATTTT.

CDR3 loop: CASRLAGAEDTQYF. The CDR3 DNA follows: TGCGCCAGCAGGCTAGCGGGAGCAGAAGATACGCAGTATTTT. V usage is TRBV5-1 and J usage is TRBJ2-3; 10 nucleotides line up with TRBD2. The CDR3 has 14 amino acids. V was pared by 5 bases and J by 5 bases, with 5 bases of the junction left unmatched. Per germline, CDR1 SGHRS and CDR2 YFSETQ. The full variable domain, with the rest looked up from reference TRBV5-1 and TRBJ2-3, is KAGVTQTPRYLIKTRGQQVTLSCSPISGHRSVSWYQQTPGQGLQFLFEYFSETQRNKGNFPGRFSGRQFSNSRSEMNVSTLELGDSALYLCASRLAGAEDTQYFGPGTRLTVL.

This clonotype occurred many times. The chain's CDR3 is CASSFTGTAYEQYF. Written as DNA, the CDR3 is TGTGCCAGCAGTTTCACCGGGACAGCCTACGAGCAGTACTTC. The J gene is TRBJ2-7, the V gene TRBV2, with 7 bases identical to TRBD1. The CDR3 runs to 14 residues. From germline, CDR1 is SNHLY and CDR2 FYNNEI. V lost 5 bases and J lost 2; bases outside the gene matches: 6.

This clonotype occurred many times. The CDR3 sequence is CASSLGLAGEETQYF. As DNA, the CDR3 is TGTGCCAGCAGTTTAGGACTAGCGGGGGAAGAGACCCAGTACTTC. The rearrangement joins TRBV12-3 or TRBV12-4 to TRBJ2-5; the match to TRBD2 covers 12 bases. V was pared by 1 base and J by 3 bases, with 0 bases of the junction left unmatched. This CDR3 has 15 residues.

The CDR3 nucleotides are TGTGCCAGCAGCCCAGACAGGGATCGCAATCAGCCCCAGCATTTT. Translated: CASSPDRDRNQPQHF. The V gene is TRBV6-2 or TRBV6-3, the J gene TRBJ1-5, with 7 bases aligning to TRBD1. Looked up from germline, CDR1 is MNHEY and CDR2 is SVGEGT. The length of the CDR3 is 15 residues. V shed 6 bases, J shed 2 bases, and the junction held 7 bases outside the gene matches.